This T cell receptor (beta chain) originates from a study of human T cells and chemical hapten exposure (dated by TCRdb to about 2021). At the level of the whole study: For sensitization, 2% DPC in acetone was applied to a roughly 2 cm by roughly 2 cm area of upper inner arm skin. Throughout the roughly 23-week study period, patients were also given weekly therapeutic DPC doses on the scalp. Patch testing was done on the upper back using Finn chambers containing 0.01% DPC, and results were scored after 6 days according to International Contact Dermatitis Research Group standards. The mostly female patient cohort included alopecia areata with under or over 50% scalp involvement, alopecia totalis and alopecia universalis. The libraries were sequenced as a pool, and the TCR yield per sample differed mostly because of small variations in library volumes within the pool. The study tracked peripheral blood TCR repertoire changes in vivo during primary and secondary sensitization to the hapten diphenylcyclopropenone (DPC) in alopecia patients. Blood samples were taken from patients before sensitization (week 0) and then at 2, 6 and about 24 weeks after DPC sensitization. For TCR sequencing, blood came from 25 to 35 alopecia patients at anywhere from one to four time points (pre-sensitization, 2, 6 and 24 weeks).

What the authors observed across the whole study: All patients had alopecia, a presumed autoimmune disease, so their immune response might differ from that of healthy individuals. Expanded TCRs formed significantly more large CDR3 similarity clusters than pre-sensitization or healthy control sets, consistent with antigen-driven responses. Patch test score was positively correlated with the number of PT1 expanded TCRs, with significance at thresholds 8, 16 and 32 but not at 4. Repeated subsampling changed both the strength of the expansion versus patch-test correlation and the threshold at which that correlation became significant. No change with DPC sensitization was found in the number of TCRs above 1 in 1000 frequency, and no evidence of global repertoire structure alterations was found.

Per the publication, the time point label means: pre-sensitization, week 0. Explained via the paper, the treatment or condition label denotes: therapeutic diphenylcyclopropenone sensitization with weekly scalp DPC. At every patch-test visit, the blood draw took place before the patch test was put on. To be eligible, patients had to be aged 18 to 70, diagnosed with alopecia and judged suitable for DPC therapy, while pregnant patients were excluded. Total RNA was extracted from unfractionated whole blood that had been collected in Tempus Blood RNA tubes. This clonotype was seen ten or more times. No antigen is known for it. No much larger clonotype is one base removed from it; base qualities were not supplied. V and J are trimmed by 1 base and 4 bases, and the gene matches miss 4 bases of the junction. The CDR3 runs 15 residues from the cysteine to the phenylalanine. The read is trimmed to its CDR3 DNA, 45 bases read in frame from base 1. In the germline V gene, CDR1 corresponds to MGHDK and CDR2 to SYGVNS.

Library method: RACE. The sample was run on a NextSeq 500. During library preparation, unique molecular identifiers were attached to individual cDNA molecules so that TCRs could be counted in a quantitative, reproducible way. From each blood RNA sample, both TCR alpha and TCR beta chains were sequenced. Turning to the authors' computational methods: The median number of TCRs per sample was roughly 94,000, ranging from about 20,000 to 750,000. The Decombinator software suite was used to annotate V, J and CDR3 in the TCR reads. Every sample was subsampled to the same number of TCRs (28,000) for the PS versus PT1 abundance plots. Expanded TCRs were defined as absent before sensitization and observed at least eight times at the 2-week time point. TCRdb cleaned the public reads at Q25 with fastp, built clones with MiXCR and kept in-frame beta chains. Merged by CDR3 protein, the rows form single entries marked with the most common genes and DNA. For this entry, the V and J calls and clone size follow TCRdb and not the study's own pipeline. For this sample there are fewer than 150,000 distinct CDR3 sequences; roughly 14% appear just once. Together, the top ten hold around 2.7% of the sample.

The TCR sequence derives from a woman aged 18-29 years with alopecia areata. Some clones in this sample may be carry-over from other donors' samples. The rearranged chain carries TRBV25-1 and TRBJ2-7; a stretch of 10 junction bases matches TRBD1. Source: whole blood, taken in connection with sensitization to the hapten diphenylcyclopropenone (DPC). The DNA reads TGTGCCAGCAGTGAATCGGGACAGGGGAGGTACGAGCAGTACTTC. The encoded protein is CASSESGQGRYEQYF.